These 5 T cell receptor beta chains came from one sample sequenced in a study of shared clonotypes between healthy human individuals. Naive CD8 cells comprised CD45RO-negative, CCR7-positively selected cells, excluding terminally differentiated effector memory CD45RA+ cells. Profiled with immunoSEQ multiplex PCR; TCRdb holds only in-frame clones, not every one. In the table there are roughly 550,000 clones, around 95% of which are singletons. Sequenced sample: naive CD8+ T cells sorted from blood. The receptor set was obtained from a woman in her twenties or thirties in good health.

The chain uses TRBV30 and TRBJ1-5, with 8 bases that match TRBD1. With V trimmed by 1 base and J by 5 bases, 7 bases remained unmatched. There are 15 residues in the CDR3. Germline CDR1 and CDR2: GTSNPN and SVGIG (reference sequence). The CDR3 sequence is CAWSGGQGLHQPQHF. The DNA for the CDR3 is TGTGCCTGGAGTGGCGGACAGGGATTACATCAGCCCCAGCATTTT.

This clone was seen only once. The chain employs TRBV19 and TRBJ1-5, with D unresolved. Germline CDR1 reads LNHDA; CDR2 reads SQIVND (reference sequence). The CDR3 totals 13 residues. The V and J ends lost 9 bases and 0 bases respectively, with 9 bases between them. For the CDR3, the DNA is TGTGCCAGCGCCACAGATAGCAATCAGCCCCAGCATTTT. This sequence encodes CASATDSNQPQHF.

The chain joins TRBV15 to TRBJ2-3, with D unclear. The V and J ends lost 3 bases and 4 bases respectively, with 5 bases between them. Germline V lookup: CDR1 LNHNV, CDR2 YYDKDF (reference sequence). The CDR3 spans 12 residues. The CDR3 reads CATSSVPDTQYF. The CDR3 DNA reads TGTGCCACCAGCAGTGTCCCAGATACGCAGTATTTT.

CDR3 nucleotides: TGTGCCAGCATGCCGTCAACTAATGAAAAACTGTTTTTT. This translates into CASMPSTNEKLFF. The chain couples TRBV2 to TRBJ1-4; no reliable D call. V lost 7 bases, J lost 0 bases, and 6 bases lay in between. This CDR3 has 13 amino acids. CDR1 is SNHLY and CDR2 is FYNNEI in the germline V gene.

V is TRBV19 and J is TRBJ2-1, with D tentatively TRBD2 (6 bases). Germline V gene data show CDR1 as LNHDA and CDR2 as SQIVND (reference sequence). The CDR3 sequence is 17 residues long. V lost 4 bases to trimming and J lost 1 base, with 17 bases between them. CDR3 bases: TGTGCCAGTAGTAGTGGGGCGTGGGGGGAGTCCTACAATGAGCAGTTCTTC. Its protein product is CASSSGAWGESYNEQFF.